The rows below give T cell receptor beta chains drawn from one sample of a study of metastatic and nonmetastatic thyroid tumors. MiXCR re-clonotyped the PCR reads for TCRdb. The sample has over 65,000 clones, about 12% seen once. Sequencing was done on a sample of tumor tissue. Every receptor here comes from a female donor with papillary thyroid cancer or a benign thyroid nodule (not recorded which). Some clones in this sample may be carry-over from other donors' samples. The CDR3 runs from the conserved cysteine through the conserved F or W. The D gene is left open where the match is weak. Size tells how often a clone was seen (once, few, many) or the class of an expanded clone, and some rows leave it out.

V: TRBV7-2
D: TRBD2
J: TRBJ2-7
size: many
CDR3: CASRSGLAASYEQYF
DNA: TGTGCCAGCAGATCGGGACTAGCGGCGTCCTACGAGCAGTACTTC

V: TRBV5-8
D: -
J: TRBJ2-3
size: many
CDR3: CASSRGGQSTDTQYF
DNA: TGTGCCAGCAGCAGAGGGGGGCAGAGCACAGATACGCAGTATTTT

V: TRBV28
D: TRBD2
J: TRBJ2-4
size: many
CDR3: CASSFEGGRKGGSGNIQYF
DNA: TGTGCCAGCAGTTTTGAGGGCGGGAGGAAGGGGGGGTCGGGGAACATTCAGTACTTC

V: TRBV12-3/TRBV12-4
D: TRBD1
J: TRBJ1-1
size: many
CDR3: CASSFRSMTGPNTEAFF
DNA: TGTGCCAGCAGTTTTCGGAGTATGACAGGGCCGAACACTGAAGCTTTCTTT

V: TRBV6-1
D: -
J: TRBJ1-5
size: many
CDR3: CASLLRDGRNQPQHF
DNA: TGTGCCAGCTTGCTCCGGGACGGCCGCAATCAGCCCCAGCATTTT

V: TRBV6-2/TRBV6-3
D: TRBD2
J: TRBJ2-5
size: few
CDR3: CASRPGLAGGRKTQYF
DNA: TGTGCCAGCAGACCAGGACTAGCGGGAGGCCGGAAGACCCAGTACTTC

V: TRBV2
D: -
J: TRBJ1-6
size: -
CDR3: CASSDNRLSNSPPHF
DNA: TGTGCCAGCAGTGATAATCGGCTTAGTAATTCACCCCCCCACTTT

V: TRBV7-8
D: -
J: TRBJ1-3
size: many
CDR3: CASSFGGPISGNTIYF
DNA: TGTGCCAGCAGCTTTGGGGGGCCGATCTCTGGAAACACCATATATTTT

V: TRBV19
D: -
J: TRBJ1-4
size: many
CDR3: CASSIIGGGEKLFF
DNA: TGTGCCAGTAGTATAATAGGGGGAGGAGAAAAACTGTTTTTT

V: TRBV7-2
D: -
J: TRBJ2-1
size: -
CDR3: CASRPRGGLVAASYNEQFF
DNA: TGTGCCAGCAGACCCAGGGGGGGATTGGTAGCCGCCTCCTACAATGAGCAGTTCTTC